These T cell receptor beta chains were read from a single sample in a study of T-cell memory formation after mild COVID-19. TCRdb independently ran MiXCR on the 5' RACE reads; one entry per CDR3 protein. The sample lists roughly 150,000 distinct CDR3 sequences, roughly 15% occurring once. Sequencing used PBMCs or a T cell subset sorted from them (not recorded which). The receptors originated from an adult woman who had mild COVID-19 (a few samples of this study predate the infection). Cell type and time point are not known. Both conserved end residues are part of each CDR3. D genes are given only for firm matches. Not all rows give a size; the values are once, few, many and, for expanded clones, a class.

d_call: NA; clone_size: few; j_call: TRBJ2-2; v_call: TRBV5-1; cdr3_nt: TGCGCCAGCAGCTTGGTTCCAGTAGACACCGGGGAGCTGTTTTTT; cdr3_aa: CASSLVPVDTGELFF
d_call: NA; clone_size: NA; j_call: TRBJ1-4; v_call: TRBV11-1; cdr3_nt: TGTGCCAGCAGCTGGGGGTGGAGCACTAATGAAAAACTGTTTTTT; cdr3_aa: CASSWGWSTNEKLFF
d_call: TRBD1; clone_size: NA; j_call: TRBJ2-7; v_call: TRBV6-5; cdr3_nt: TGTGCCAGCAGTTACATGACAGGGTATCGAAGCGAGCAGTACTTC; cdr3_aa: CASSYMTGYRSEQYF
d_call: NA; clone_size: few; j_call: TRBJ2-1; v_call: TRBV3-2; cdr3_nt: TGTGCCAGCGGACTAGCGGGAGATGTCTCCTACAATGAGCAGTTCTTC; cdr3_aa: CASGLAGDVSYNEQFF
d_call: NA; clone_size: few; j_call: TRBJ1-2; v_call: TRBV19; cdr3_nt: TGTGCCAGTAGAGAGCCCCTCTATGGCTACACCTTC; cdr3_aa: CASREPLYGYTF
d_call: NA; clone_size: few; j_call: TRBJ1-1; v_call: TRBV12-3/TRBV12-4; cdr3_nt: TGTGCCAGCAGTCCCGGCGGGAACACTGAAGCTTTCTTT; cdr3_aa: CASSPGGNTEAFF
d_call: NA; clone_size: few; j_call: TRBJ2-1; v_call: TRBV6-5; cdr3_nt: TGTGCCAGCAGTTACTCGGGGGGCGGGAGCGCGTACAATGAGCAGTTCTTC; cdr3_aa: CASSYSGGGSAYNEQFF
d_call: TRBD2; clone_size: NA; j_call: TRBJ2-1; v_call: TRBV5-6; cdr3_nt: TGTGCCAGCAGCTTCGGGACTAGCGGCAACAATGAGCAGTTCTTC; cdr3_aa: CASSFGTSGNNEQFF
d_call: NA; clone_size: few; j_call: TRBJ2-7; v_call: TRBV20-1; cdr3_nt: TGCAGTGCTAGAGATCCTTACGAGCAGTACTTC; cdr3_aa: CSARDPYEQYF
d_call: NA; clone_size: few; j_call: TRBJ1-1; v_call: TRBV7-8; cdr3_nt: TGTGCCAGCAGCTCCCTACAGGGTACGAACACTGAAGCTTTCTTT; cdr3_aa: CASSSLQGTNTEAFF
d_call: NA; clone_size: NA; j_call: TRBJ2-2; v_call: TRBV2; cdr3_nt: TGTGCCAGCAGTCCCTCCCGCATTCTAGATGGAGCGAACACCGGGGAGCTGTTTTTT; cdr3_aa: CASSPSRILDGANTGELFF
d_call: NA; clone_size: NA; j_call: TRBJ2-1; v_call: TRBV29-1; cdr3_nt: TGCAGCGTTGGGGCAAAGAGCTCCTACAATGAGCAGTTCTTC; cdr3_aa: CSVGAKSSYNEQFF
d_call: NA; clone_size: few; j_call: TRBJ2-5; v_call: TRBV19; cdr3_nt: TGTGCCAGTTCCCCGCAGGGAAAGACCCAGTACTTC; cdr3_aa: CASSPQGKTQYF
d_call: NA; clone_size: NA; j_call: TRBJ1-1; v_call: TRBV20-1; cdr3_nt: TGCAGTGCAAGCCGGGAGTCCCGGGCTTTCTTT; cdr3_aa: CSASRESRAFF